One and the same sample provided the 22 T cell receptor beta chains below, sequenced in a study of human T cells and chemical hapten exposure (dated by TCRdb to 2020 to 2023). Receptor libraries were prepared by 5' RACE. Instrument on record: Illumina MiSeq. Clones were called with MiXCR by TCRdb after fastp trimmed the public reads at Q25, and only in-frame beta chains were retained. Rows are unified per CDR3 protein, each entry keeping the most common DNA and genes. This sample lists around 80,000 distinct CDR3 sequences; less than 20% were detected once. The ten largest clones represent about 6.5% of the sample. Total RNA was isolated from unfractionated whole blood collected in Tempus Blood RNA tubes. The receptors derive from a female donor in good health.

This clonotype was found a few times. The chain is built from TRBV4-3 and TRBJ2-7; possibly TRBD1 for D (6 bases). Trimming cost V 3 bases and J 3 bases, with 15 bases left between them. The CDR3 consists of 15 residues. The germline V gene encodes CDR1 LGHNA and CDR2 YSLEER. DNA for the CDR3: TGCGCCAGCAGCCAGCTACAGGGACCCGACTACGAGCAGTACTTC. Protein product: CASSQLQGPDYEQYF.

The table lists this clonotype with a few counts. This rearrangement joins TRBV20-1 to TRBJ1-1; D unresolved. The germline gives CDR1 DFQATT, CDR2 SNEGSKA (reference sequence). Trimming took off 3 bases at V and 0 bases at J, with 14 bases between the two ends. The CDR3 consists of 15 residues. The chain's CDR3 is CSARETWGLNTEAFF. CDR3 nucleotide sequence: TGCAGTGCTAGGGAGACTTGGGGATTGAACACTGAAGCTTTCTTT.

V and J are TRBV7-9 and TRBJ2-1; 9 nucleotides align to TRBD2. Germline trimming cut 2 bases from V and 6 bases from J; bases unmatched to any gene: 8. This CDR3 has 16 residues. Germline V CDR1 and CDR2: SEHNR, FQNEAQ (reference sequence). The CDR3 coding sequence is TGTGCCAGCAGCTTACGGGCGGGAGGGCCCTCCAATGAGCAGTTCTTC. Translating it yields CASSLRAGGPSNEQFF.

This clonotype was seen a few times. This chain connects TRBV11-2 to TRBJ2-7, with D perhaps TRBD2 (5 bases). Germline V CDR1 and CDR2: SGHAT, FQNNGV. Trimming pared 7 bases from V and 3 bases from J, leaving 13 bases between. The CDR3 length is 13 residues. The CDR3 DNA reads as TGTGCCAGCACCAGCGGCGGCTACTACGAGCAGTACTTC. Protein product: CASTSGGYYEQYF.

There are a few counts of this clonotype. This sequence joins TRBV4-3 and TRBJ2-7, with TRBD1 matching 8 bases. The CDR3 extends over 17 amino acids. Germline CDR1 is LGHNA and CDR2 is YSLEER. Trimming removed 0 bases from V and 1 base from J; junction bases left unmatched: 8. This chain's CDR3 is CASSQDLSHRGSYEQYF. DNA for the CDR3: TGCGCCAGCAGCCAAGATCTGTCGCACAGGGGGTCCTACGAGCAGTACTTC.

This clonotype was counted ten times or more. The chain couples TRBV6-2 or TRBV6-3 to TRBJ2-6, with D possibly being TRBD1 (6 bases). Germline V gives CDR1 MNHEY, CDR2 SVGEGT. The CDR3 is made up of 15 amino acids. With 5 bases removed from V and 0 bases from J, the gap between germline ends came to 8 bases. This CDR3 is CASSQDSSGANVLTF. CDR3 coding DNA: TGTGCCAGCAGTCAGGACAGCTCTGGGGCCAACGTCCTGACTTTC.

This clonotype has just a few counts. The CDR3 loop reads CASSFWTGSSGANVLTF. CDR3 DNA: TGTGCCAGCAGCTTTTGGACAGGCTCCTCTGGGGCCAACGTCCTGACTTTC. The chain has TRBV5-6 and TRBJ2-6; 7 bases are a match to TRBD1. CDR1 is SGHDT, CDR2 YYEEEE, per germline. The CDR3 runs to 17 residues. Trimming cost V 2 bases and J 0 bases; bases outside gene matches: 5.

This clonotype was counted only a few times. The chain uses TRBV20-1 and TRBJ1-1; 7 positions agree with TRBD1. This CDR3 has 14 amino acids. The germline CDR1 and CDR2 sequences are DFQATT and SNEGSKA (reference sequence). The ends lost 0 bases at V and 4 bases at J; junction bases unmatched: 5. The CDR3 loop reads CSARDDRVATEAFF. CDR3 sequence (DNA): TGCAGTGCTAGAGATGACAGGGTGGCCACTGAAGCTTTCTTT.

The chain combines TRBV4-3 with TRBJ1-3; D possibly corresponds to TRBD1 (5 bases). Between the trimmed V and J ends, which lost 5 bases and 0 bases, there was a span of 11 bases. CDR3 length: 15 residues. Germline CDR1 and CDR2: LGHNA and YSLEER. CDR3 coding DNA: TGCGCCAGCAGCACCGGGACTAGCTCTGGAAACACCATATATTTT. The encoded protein is CASSTGTSSGNTIYF.

The chain recombines TRBV4-3 with TRBJ1-5; no clear D gene. This CDR3 comprises 16 residues. V shed 0 bases and J shed 9 bases, with 18 bases lying between them. Germline V gene lookup returns CDR1 LGHNA and CDR2 YSLEER. The CDR3 protein is CASSQDIGTRGGPQHF. In DNA, the CDR3 is TGCGCCAGCAGCCAAGATATCGGCACCCGAGGAGGGCCCCAGCATTTT.

Concerning this clonotype: A much more abundant neighbour one base away suggests this may be a read error. It is likely a read error, because the conserved phenylalanine at the end of the CDR3 is missing. J is TRBJ2-5 and V is TRBV2; D might be TRBD2 (6 bases). The germline V and J ends were trimmed by 10 bases and 9 bases, with 12 bases remaining between them. Germline values: CDR1 SNHLY, CDR2 FYNNEI. The CDR3 sequence is 10 residues long. CDR3 region: CAINGEAQYS. CDR3 DNA: TGTGCCATCAATGGGGAGGCCCAGTACTCC.

V gene TRBV18 combines with J gene TRBJ2-5; 7 nucleotides line up with TRBD1. V lost 4 bases and J lost 4; bases outside the gene matches: 12. This CDR3 contains 16 residues. CDR1 is KGHSH, CDR2 LQKENI, per germline. The CDR3 sequence is CASSRGQAGWGETQYF. The DNA of the CDR3 is TGTGCCAGCTCACGCGGACAGGCCGGTTGGGGAGAGACCCAGTACTTC.

This clonotype showed up many times. V gene TRBV7-2 combines with J gene TRBJ1-3; no clear D gene. This CDR3 has 16 residues. Trimming pared 0 bases from V and 0 bases from J, leaving 9 bases between. The germline V gene encodes CDR1 SGHTA and CDR2 FQGNSA. CDR3 DNA: TGTGCCAGCAGCTTAGCGCTAGGCAGCTCTGGAAACACCATATATTTT. It translates to CASSLALGSSGNTIYF. The variable domain in full, completed from reference TRBV7-2 and TRBJ1-3, reads GAGVSQSPSNKVTEKGKDVELRCDPISGHTALYWYRQSLGQGLEFLIYFQGNSAPDKSGLPSDRFSAERTGGSVSTLTIQRTQQEDSAVYLCASSLALGSSGNTIYFGEGSWLTVV.

This clonotype showed up just once. This rearrangement joins TRBV7-2 to TRBJ1-2, with 10 bases aligning to TRBD1. The germline V gene has CDR1 SGHTA and CDR2 FQGNSA. V shed 1 base, J shed 6 bases, and the junction held 5 bases outside the gene matches. The CDR3 consists of 15 residues. The CDR3 sequence: CASSLGVGTGDGYTF. CDR3 DNA: TGTGCCAGCAGCTTAGGGGTCGGGACAGGGGATGGCTACACCTTC.

This clonotype has at least ten counts. This sequence joins TRBV2 and TRBJ1-1; 7 positions match TRBD1. CDR3 length: 14 amino acids. V lost 6 bases to trimming and J lost 1 base; unmatched junction nucleotides: 5. Germline assignment: CDR1 SNHLY and CDR2 FYNNEI. The CDR3 DNA reads as TGTGCCAGCAGCTTAAACAGGGGGAACACTGAAGCTTTCTTT. Protein: CASSLNRGNTEAFF.

This clonotype came up a few times. The V call is TRBV5-1, the J call TRBJ2-2, with D hard to call. The CDR3 covers 14 residues. Trimming cost V 4 bases and J 0 bases, with 7 bases left between them. Per the germline V gene, CDR1 is SGHRS and CDR2 is YFSETQ. The CDR3 spells CASSETANTGELFF. DNA for the CDR3: TGCGCCAGCAGCGAGACGGCGAACACCGGGGAGCTGTTTTTT.

The rearrangement uses TRBV28 and TRBJ1-2; 7 bases are shared with TRBD1. The V gene's germline CDR1 is MDHEN and CDR2 SYDVKM. This CDR3 has 13 residues. Trimming at V came to 7 bases and at J to 2 bases, leaving 4 bases not matched to a gene. CDR3 DNA sequence: TGTGCCAGCACCCGACAGGGAAACTATGGCTACACCTTC. This gives the protein CASTRQGNYGYTF.

The rearrangement uses TRBV20-1 and TRBJ2-6; 11 bases map to TRBD1. CDR1 and CDR2 (germline): DFQATT, SNEGSKA (reference sequence). This CDR3 is built from 17 residues. Germline trimming cut 3 bases from V and 2 bases from J; bases unmatched to any gene: 6. The CDR3 nucleotides read TGCAGTGCTAGTCCGGACAGGGGGCTAACTGGGGCCAACGTCCTGACTTTC. This translates into CSASPDRGLTGANVLTF.

In its sample, this clonotype was seen many times. The chain is built from TRBV2 and TRBJ2-5; D perhaps matches TRBD2 (6 bases). The germline V gene has CDR1 SNHLY and CDR2 FYNNEI. V gave up 6 bases and J gave up 4 bases, with 12 bases separating them. This CDR3 is built from 13 residues. The CDR3 DNA sequence: TGTGCCAGCAGACCCTTCGGGGGAGAGACCCAGTACTTC. Amino acid sequence: CASRPFGGETQYF.

This clonotype was seen more than once but under ten times. The CDR3 DNA reads TGCGCCAGCAGTGTGGGACAGATTAATCAGCCCCAGCATTTT. The encoded protein is CASSVGQINQPQHF. The chain has TRBV10-2 and TRBJ1-5; 7 bases map to TRBD1. Losses at the gene ends were 4 bases for V and 4 bases for J; bases not matched to a gene: 4. The length of the CDR3 is 14 residues. Germline values: CDR1 WSHSY, CDR2 SAAADI.

The gene calls are TRBV12-3 or TRBV12-4 and TRBJ2-1; 9 positions agree with TRBD1. The CDR3 sequence is 16 residues long. V lost 3 bases, J lost 8 bases, and 11 bases stayed unmatched. CDR3 sequence (DNA): TGTGCCAGCAGTTTGCTGGGGACAGGGTATGTAGATGAGCAGTTCTTC. It is translated as CASSLLGTGYVDEQFF.

This chain joins TRBV2 and TRBJ2-1; 8 positions match TRBD2. Trimming at V came to 4 bases and at J to 4 bases, leaving 6 bases not matched to a gene. The CDR3 is made up of 15 amino acids. Germline V lookup: CDR1 SNHLY, CDR2 FYNNEI. The CDR3 sequence: CASSAGTSGYNEQFF. The CDR3 nucleotides are TGTGCCAGCAGTGCCGGAACTAGCGGATACAATGAGCAGTTCTTC. Together with reference TRBV2 and TRBJ2-1, the CDR3 gives the full variable domain: EPEVTQTPSHQVTQMGQEVILRCVPISNHLYFYWYRQILGQKVEFLVSFYNNEISEKSEIFDDQFSVERPDGSNFTLKIRSTKLEDSAMYFCASSAGTSGYNEQFFGPGTRLTVL.